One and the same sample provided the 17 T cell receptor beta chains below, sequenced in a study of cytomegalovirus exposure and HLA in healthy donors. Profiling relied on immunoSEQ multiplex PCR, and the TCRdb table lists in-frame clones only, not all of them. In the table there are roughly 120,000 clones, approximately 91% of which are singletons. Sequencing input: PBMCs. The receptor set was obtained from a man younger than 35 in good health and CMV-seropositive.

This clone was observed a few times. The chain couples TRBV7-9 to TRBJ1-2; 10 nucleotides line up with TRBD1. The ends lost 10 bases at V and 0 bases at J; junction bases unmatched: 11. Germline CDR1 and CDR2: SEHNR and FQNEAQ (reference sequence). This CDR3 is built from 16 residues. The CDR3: CATTGTGAGANYGYTF. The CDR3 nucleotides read TGTGCCACTACCGGGACAGGGGCTGGAGCTAACTATGGCTACACCTTC.

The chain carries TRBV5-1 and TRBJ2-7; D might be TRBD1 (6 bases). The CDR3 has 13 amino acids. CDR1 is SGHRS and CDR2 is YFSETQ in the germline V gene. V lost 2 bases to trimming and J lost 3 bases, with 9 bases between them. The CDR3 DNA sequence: TGCGCCAGCAGCTTTCTGGACAGCTACGAGCAGTACTTC. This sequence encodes CASSFLDSYEQYF.

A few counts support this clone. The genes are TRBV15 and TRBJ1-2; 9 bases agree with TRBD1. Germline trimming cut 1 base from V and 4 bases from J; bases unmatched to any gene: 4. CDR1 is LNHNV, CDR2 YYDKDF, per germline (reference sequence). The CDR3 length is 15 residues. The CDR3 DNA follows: TGTGCCACCAGCAGAGCACAGGGGGCTATCTATGGCTACACCTTC. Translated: CATSRAQGAIYGYTF.

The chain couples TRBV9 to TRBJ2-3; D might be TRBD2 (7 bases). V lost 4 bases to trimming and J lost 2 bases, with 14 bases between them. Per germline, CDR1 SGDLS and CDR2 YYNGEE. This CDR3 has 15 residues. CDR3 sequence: CASSPLGGATDTQYF. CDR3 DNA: TGTGCCAGCAGCCCGTTAGGGGGGGCCACAGATACGCAGTATTTT.

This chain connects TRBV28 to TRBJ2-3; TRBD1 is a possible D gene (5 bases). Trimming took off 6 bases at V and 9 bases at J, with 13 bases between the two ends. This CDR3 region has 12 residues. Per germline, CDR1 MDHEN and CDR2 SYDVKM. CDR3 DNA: TGTGCCAGCAGGCCCCACAGGAACACGCAGTATTTT. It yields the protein CASRPHRNTQYF.

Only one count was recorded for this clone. This CDR3 is CASRGPAGNEQFF. CDR3 in DNA: TGTGCCAGTCGGGGGCCAGCGGGGAATGAGCAGTTCTTC. This chain connects TRBV6-5 to TRBJ2-1, with D perhaps TRBD2 (7 bases). The CDR3 extends over 13 amino acids. Germline CDR1 reads MNHEY; CDR2 reads SVGAGI. The V end lost 9 bases, the J end lost 7 bases, and 16 bases lay between the germline ends.

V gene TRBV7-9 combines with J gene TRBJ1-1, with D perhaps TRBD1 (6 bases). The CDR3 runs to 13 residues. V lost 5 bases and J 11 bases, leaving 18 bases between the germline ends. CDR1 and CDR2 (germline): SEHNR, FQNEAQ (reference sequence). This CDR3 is CASSTTGGSGAFF. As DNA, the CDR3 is TGTGCCAGCAGCACCACTGGGGGCTCGGGGGCTTTCTTT. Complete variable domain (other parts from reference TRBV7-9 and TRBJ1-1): DTGVSQNPRHKITKRGQNVTFRCDPISEHNRLYWYRQTLGQGPEFLTYFQNEAQLEKSRLLSDRFSAERPKGSFSTLEIQRTEQGDSAMYLCASSTTGGSGAFFGQGTRLTVV.

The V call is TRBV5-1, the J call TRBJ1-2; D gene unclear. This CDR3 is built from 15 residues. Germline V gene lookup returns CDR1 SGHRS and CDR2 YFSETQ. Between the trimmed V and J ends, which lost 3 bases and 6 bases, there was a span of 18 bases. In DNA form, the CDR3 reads TGCGCCAGCAGCTCGACCTGGAGGAATGGGAATGGCTACACCTTC. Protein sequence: CASSSTWRNGNGYTF.

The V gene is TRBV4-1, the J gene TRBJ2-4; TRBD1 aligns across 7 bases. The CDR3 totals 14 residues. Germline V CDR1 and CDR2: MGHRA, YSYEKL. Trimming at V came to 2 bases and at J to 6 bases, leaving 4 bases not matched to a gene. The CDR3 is CASSQPTGRNIQYF. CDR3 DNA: TGCGCCAGCAGCCAACCGACAGGGAGAAACATTCAGTACTTC.

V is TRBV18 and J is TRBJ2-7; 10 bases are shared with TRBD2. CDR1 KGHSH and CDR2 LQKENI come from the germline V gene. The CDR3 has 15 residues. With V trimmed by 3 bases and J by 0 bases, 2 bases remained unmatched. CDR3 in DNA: TGTGCCAGCTCACCTGGACTAGCGGACTCCTACGAGCAGTACTTC. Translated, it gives CASSPGLADSYEQYF.

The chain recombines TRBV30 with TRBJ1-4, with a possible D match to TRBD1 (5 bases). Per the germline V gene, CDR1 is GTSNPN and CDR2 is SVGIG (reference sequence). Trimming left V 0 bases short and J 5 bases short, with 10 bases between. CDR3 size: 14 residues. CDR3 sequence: CAWSVGGNNEKLFF. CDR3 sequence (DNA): TGTGCCTGGAGTGTGGGGGGAAACAATGAAAAACTGTTTTTT.

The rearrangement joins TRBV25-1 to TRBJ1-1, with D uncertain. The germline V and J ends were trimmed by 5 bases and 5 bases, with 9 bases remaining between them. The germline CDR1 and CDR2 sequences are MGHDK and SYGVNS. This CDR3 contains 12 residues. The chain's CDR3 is CASSIVGTEAFF. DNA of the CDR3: TGTGCCAGCAGTATCGTCGGGACTGAAGCTTTCTTT.

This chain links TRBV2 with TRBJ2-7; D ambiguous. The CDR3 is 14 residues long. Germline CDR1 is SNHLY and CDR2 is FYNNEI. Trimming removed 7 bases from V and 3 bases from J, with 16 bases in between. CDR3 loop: CASTYSRSDYEQYF. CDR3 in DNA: TGTGCCAGCACTTACTCCCGCTCTGACTACGAGCAGTACTTC.

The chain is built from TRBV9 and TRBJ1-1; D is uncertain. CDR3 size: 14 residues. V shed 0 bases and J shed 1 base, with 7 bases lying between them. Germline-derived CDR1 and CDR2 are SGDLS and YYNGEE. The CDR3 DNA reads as TGTGCCAGCAGCGTAGAGACAAGGAACACTGAAGCTTTCTTT. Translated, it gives CASSVETRNTEAFF.

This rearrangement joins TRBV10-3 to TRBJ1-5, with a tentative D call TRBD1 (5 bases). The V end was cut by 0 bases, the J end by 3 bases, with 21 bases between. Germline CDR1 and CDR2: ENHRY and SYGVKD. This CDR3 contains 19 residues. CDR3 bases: TGTGCCATCAGTGAGTCTGGAGGGGCCGCGAATGATATCAATCAGCCCCAGCATTTT. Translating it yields CAISESGGAANDINQPQHF.

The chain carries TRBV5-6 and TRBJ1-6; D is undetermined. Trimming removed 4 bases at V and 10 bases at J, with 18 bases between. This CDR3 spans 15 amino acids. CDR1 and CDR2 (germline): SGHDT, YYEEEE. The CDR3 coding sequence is TGTGCCAGCAGCGCAGCCCCAGAGGCGGGATCACCCCTCCACTTT. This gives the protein CASSAAPEAGSPLHF. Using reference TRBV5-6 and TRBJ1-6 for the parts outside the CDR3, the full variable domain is DAGVTQSPTHLIKTRGQQVTLRCSPKSGHDTVSWYQQALGQGPQFIFQYYEEEERQRGNFPDRFSGHQFPNYSSELNVNALLLGDSALYLCASSAAPEAGSPLHFGNGTRLTVT.

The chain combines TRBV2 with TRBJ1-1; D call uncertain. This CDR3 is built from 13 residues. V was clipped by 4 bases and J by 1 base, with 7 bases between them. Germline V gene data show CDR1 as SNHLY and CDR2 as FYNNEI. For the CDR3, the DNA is TGTGCCAGCAGTGGACTCCCGAACACTGAAGCTTTCTTT. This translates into CASSGLPNTEAFF.